This T cell receptor beta chain was identified in a study of identical twins' blood T cells. About this clonotype itself: It may be a read error: a sequence one base away is much more abundant.

The CDR3 runs 17 residues. Germline CDR1 is SQVTM and CDR2 is ANQGSEA. The V segment lost 1 base and the J segment 1 base; nucleotides outside the gene matches: 11. TCRdb re-called the 5' RACE reads through MiXCR, storing one row per CDR3 protein. The repertoire has about 370,000 distinct CDR3 sequences, over 25% of them found once; the top ten carry about 6.1%. The chain recombines TRBV29-1 with TRBJ1-2, with 8 bases matching TRBD1. The source is a woman aged 18 to 49 in good health. Sequencing was carried out using PBMCs. CDR3 loop: CSVEVRTPGQVNYGYTF. Here the CDR3 DNA reads TGCAGCGTTGAAGTGAGGACACCGGGACAGGTTAACTATGGCTACACCTTC.